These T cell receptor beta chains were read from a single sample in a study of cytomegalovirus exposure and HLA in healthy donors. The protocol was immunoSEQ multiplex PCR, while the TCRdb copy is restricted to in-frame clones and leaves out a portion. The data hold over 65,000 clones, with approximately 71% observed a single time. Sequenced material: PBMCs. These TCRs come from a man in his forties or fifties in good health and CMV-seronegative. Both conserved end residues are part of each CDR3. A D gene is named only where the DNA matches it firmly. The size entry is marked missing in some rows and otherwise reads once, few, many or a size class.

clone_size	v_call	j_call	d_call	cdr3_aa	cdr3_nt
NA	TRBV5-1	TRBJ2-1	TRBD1	CASSVTLRDRGFDEQFF	TGCGCCAGCAGCGTGACCCTCCGAGACAGGGGGTTCGATGAGCAGTTCTTC
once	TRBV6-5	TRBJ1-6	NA	CASSYSTLDSPLHF	TGTGCCAGCAGTTACTCGACTCTGGATTCACCCCTCCACTTT
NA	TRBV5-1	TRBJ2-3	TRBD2	CASSRTTSGRTDTQYF	TGCGCCAGCAGCCGAACCACTAGCGGGCGCACAGATACGCAGTATTTT
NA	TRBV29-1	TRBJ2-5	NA	CSVAGTLGETQYF	TGCAGCGTTGCCGGGACACTGGGAGAGACCCAGTACTTC
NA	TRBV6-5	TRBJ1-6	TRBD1	CASSYLGTGDSPLHF	TGTGCCAGCAGTTACCTAGGGACAGGGGATTCACCCCTCCACTTT
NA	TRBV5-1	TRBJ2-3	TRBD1	CASRPGQGQDTQYF	TGCGCCAGCAGACCGGGACAGGGTCAAGATACGCAGTATTTT
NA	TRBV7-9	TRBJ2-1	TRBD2	CASRGGRNEQFF	TGTGCCAGCCGGGGGGGCCGCAATGAGCAGTTCTTC
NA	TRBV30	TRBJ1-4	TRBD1	CAWSDGQGALEKLFF	TGTGCCTGGAGTGACGGACAGGGGGCTTTGGAGAAACTGTTTTTT
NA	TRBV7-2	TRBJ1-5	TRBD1	CASSLRRGPNQPQHF	TGTGCCAGCAGCTTAAGGAGGGGGCCTAATCAGCCCCAGCATTTT
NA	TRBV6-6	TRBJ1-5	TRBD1	CASSSGQYSQPQHF	TGTGCCAGCAGCTCGGGACAGTATAGTCAGCCCCAGCATTTT
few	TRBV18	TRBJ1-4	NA	CASSPPLEKLFF	TGTGCCAGCTCACCACCCCTTGAAAAACTGTTTTTT
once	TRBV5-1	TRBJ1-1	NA	CASSLIPGGRNTEAFF	TGCGCCAGCAGCTTGATACCCGGGGGGCGGAACACTGAAGCTTTCTTT
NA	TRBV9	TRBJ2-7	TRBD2	CASSPRLAGVSYEQYF	TGTGCCAGCAGCCCAAGGCTAGCGGGGGTATCCTACGAGCAGTACTTC
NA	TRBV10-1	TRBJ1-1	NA	CASSAGLNTEAFF	TGCGCCAGCAGCGCAGGTCTGAACACTGAAGCTTTCTTT
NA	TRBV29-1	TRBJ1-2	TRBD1	CSVEAGQGGPYGYTF	TGCAGCGTTGAAGCGGGACAGGGGGGCCCATATGGCTACACCTTC
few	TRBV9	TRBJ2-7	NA	CASSATGSYEQYF	TGTGCCAGCAGCGCAACAGGATCCTACGAGCAGTACTTC
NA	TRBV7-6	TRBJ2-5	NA	CASSLKRGQETQYF	TGTGCCAGCAGCTTAAAAAGGGGGCAAGAGACCCAGTACTTC
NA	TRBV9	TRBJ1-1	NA	CASSVGPQGNTEAFF	TGTGCCAGCAGCGTAGGTCCTCAGGGGAACACTGAAGCTTTCTTT
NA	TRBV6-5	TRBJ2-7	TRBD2	CASSYGASGTYEQYF	TGTGCCAGCAGTTACGGGGCTAGCGGAACCTACGAGCAGTACTTC
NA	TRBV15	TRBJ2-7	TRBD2	CATSTVSAGRGAEQYF	TGTGCCACCAGCACCGTGTCAGCGGGGCGGGGGGCCGAGCAGTACTTC
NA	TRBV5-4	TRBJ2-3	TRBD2	CASNSRLAGERTDTQYF	TGTGCCAGCAACTCTAGACTAGCGGGGGAGCGCACAGATACGCAGTATTTT
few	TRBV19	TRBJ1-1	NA	CASSIQGRHTEAFF	TGTGCCAGTAGTATCCAGGGTCGGCACACTGAAGCTTTCTTT
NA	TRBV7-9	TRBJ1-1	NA	CASSSYRTKNTEAFF	TGTGCCAGCAGCTCTTATCGGACAAAGAACACTGAAGCTTTCTTT
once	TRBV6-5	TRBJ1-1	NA	CASTRGGGRTEAFF	TGTGCCAGCACTCGGGGCGGGGGGAGAACTGAAGCTTTCTTT
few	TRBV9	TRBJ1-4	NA	CASSVAPGRGGNEKLFF	TGTGCCAGCAGCGTAGCGCCAGGGAGGGGGGGTAATGAAAAACTGTTTTTT